Each of the 29 T cell receptor beta chains below was sequenced from the same sample in a study of post-analysis software for immune sequencing data. Study outcomes and limitations: Included in a set of 5 or 6 TRBV segments more frequent in patients than controls were TRBV5-6, TRBV5-1 and TRBV20-1.

These TCRs' antigens remain unknown. Libraries were made from TCR beta cDNA, and they carried unique molecular identifiers. TCRdb itself ran the PCR reads through MiXCR, one entry per CDR3 protein. The sample shows around 710,000 distinct CDR3 sequences, more than 45% of them seen only once. Sequencing was done on a sample of blood. The source of these receptors is a girl between 5 and 17 years old with multiple sclerosis.

The chain joins TRBV6-6 to TRBJ1-5; D remains unclear. V was pared by 7 bases and J by 5 bases, with 12 bases between. CDR3 size: 13 residues. The germline gives CDR1 MNHNY, CDR2 SVGAGI (reference sequence). The CDR3 DNA reads as TGTGCCAGCACCCCCTTAGGCGATCAGCCCCAGCATTTT. Encoded protein: CASTPLGDQPQHF.

In its sample, this clonotype was seen many times. V usage is TRBV29-1 and J usage is TRBJ1-2; possibly TRBD1 for D (5 bases). Looked up from germline, CDR1 is SQVTM and CDR2 is ANQGSEA. The length of the CDR3 is 14 residues. Trimming pared 1 base from V and 3 bases from J, leaving 12 bases between. The CDR3, as DNA: TGCAGCGTTGAAGCTCGGGGCAGAGACTATGGCTACACCTTC. Protein sequence: CSVEARGRDYGYTF.

The chain is built from TRBV2 and TRBJ2-3, with 7 bases that match TRBD2. Germline CDR1 is SNHLY and CDR2 is FYNNEI. The CDR3 is 14 residues long. Trimming removed 8 bases from V and 8 bases from J; junction bases left unmatched: 13. For the CDR3, the DNA is TGTGCCAGCCACTCTCGTCTAGCGGAGGGTACGCAGTATTTT. Translation gives CASHSRLAEGTQYF.

The table lists this clonotype with a few counts. This chain links TRBV6-5 with TRBJ1-2; possibly TRBD1 for D (5 bases). This CDR3 contains 13 residues. V lost 5 bases and J lost 8, with 15 bases in between. Germline V gives CDR1 MNHEY, CDR2 SVGAGI. CDR3 protein: CASSNQRGGGYTF. As DNA, the CDR3 is TGTGCCAGCAGTAATCAACGTGGGGGAGGCTACACCTTC.

This rearrangement joins TRBV15 to TRBJ2-7; 7 bases match TRBD1. The V gene end was trimmed by 0 bases and the J gene end by 4 bases; junction bases not matched to a gene: 3. Germline V gene lookup returns CDR1 LNHNV and CDR2 YYDKDF (reference sequence). This CDR3 is built from 14 residues. CDR3 residues: CATSRDQGEYEQYF. CDR3 in DNA: TGTGCCACCAGCAGAGATCAGGGGGAATACGAGCAGTACTTC. The full variable domain, completed using reference TRBV15 and TRBJ2-7, is DAMVIQNPRYQVTQFGKPVTLSCSQTLNHNVMYWYQQKSSQAPKLLFHYYDKDFNNEADTPDNFQSRRPNTSFCFLDIRSPGLGDTAMYLCATSRDQGEYEQYFGPGTRLTVT.

The chain employs TRBV13 and TRBJ2-5; TRBD1 matches 9 bases. V lost 0 bases and J lost 5; bases outside the gene matches: 7. This CDR3 has 16 amino acids. CDR1 PRHDT and CDR2 FYEKMQ come from the germline V gene (reference sequence). The CDR3 DNA reads as TGTGCCAGCAGCTTAGGAACAGGGGGCGTGTGGGAGACCCAGTACTTC. It yields the protein CASSLGTGGVWETQYF.

The chain carries TRBV11-1 and TRBJ2-7, with D possibly being TRBD1 (6 bases). V lost 4 bases and J lost 1, with 14 bases in between. CDR3 size: 15 residues. Germline V gene data show CDR1 as SGHAT and CDR2 as FQDESV (reference sequence). The CDR3 loop is CASSYPGTPSYEQYF. Written as DNA, the CDR3 is TGTGCCAGCAGCTACCCGGGGACACCGTCCTACGAGCAGTACTTC.

This clonotype has just one count. The V and J genes are TRBV15 and TRBJ2-1; 9 bases are shared with TRBD2. CDR3 length: 16 residues. With V trimmed by 0 bases and J by 9 bases, 9 bases remained unmatched. Per germline, CDR1 LNHNV and CDR2 YYDKDF (reference sequence). CDR3 in DNA: TGTGCCACCAGCAGAGATCGAAGTAGCGGGAGCTCTGAGCAGTTCTTC. Its translation: CATSRDRSSGSSEQFF.

The J gene is TRBJ2-1, the V gene TRBV29-1, with 13 bases aligning to TRBD2. The CDR3 runs to 18 residues. The germline CDR1 and CDR2 sequences are SQVTM and ANQGSEA. V lost 0 bases to trimming and J lost 4 bases; unmatched junction nucleotides: 9. CDR3 region: CSVEDDGTSGVGYNEQFF. The CDR3 DNA reads TGCAGCGTTGAAGATGACGGGACTAGCGGGGTCGGTTACAATGAGCAGTTCTTC.

This rearrangement joins TRBV29-1 to TRBJ2-5, with D possibly being TRBD1 (6 bases). The CDR3 spans 14 residues. V gave up 6 bases and J gave up 2 bases, with 16 bases separating them. The V gene's germline CDR1 is SQVTM and CDR2 ANQGSEA. The CDR3 sequence: CSVGAPGLQETQYF. The CDR3 bases are TGCAGCGTGGGGGCACCAGGACTGCAAGAGACCCAGTACTTC.

The count of this clonotype is one. The chain carries TRBV12-3 or TRBV12-4 and TRBJ2-1; D is perhaps TRBD2 (7 bases). CDR3 size: 14 residues. Trimming removed 7 bases from V and 12 bases from J, with 22 bases in between. CDR3 amino acids: CASTFGGGRLGQFF. Here the CDR3 DNA reads TGTGCCAGCACCTTTGGGGGGGGCCGGTTGGGGCAGTTCTTC.

This chain uses TRBV10-3 with TRBJ2-4; D is uncertain. The end of the DNA is better explained by TRBJ2-7, so the J call may be wrong. The CDR3 totals 13 residues. The germline V gene has CDR1 ENHRY and CDR2 SYGVKD. The CDR3 sequence is CATPDGVNYEQYF. The CDR3 DNA reads TGTGCCACCCCAGATGGGGTAAACTACGAGCAGTACTTC.

This chain links TRBV5-1 with TRBJ2-3, with D possibly matching TRBD2 (5 bases). Germline lookup yields CDR1 SGHRS and CDR2 YFSETQ. V was trimmed by 3 bases and J by 1 base, leaving 12 bases between them. The CDR3 consists of 15 residues. The CDR3 protein is CASSWLEARTDTQYF. The CDR3 DNA reads TGCGCCAGCAGCTGGCTGGAGGCCCGCACAGATACGCAGTATTTT.

The chain has TRBV6-6 and TRBJ2-7, with D perhaps matching TRBD1 (7 bases). V lost 4 bases and J 9 bases, leaving 22 bases between the germline ends. The CDR3 totals 15 residues. The germline CDR1 and CDR2 sequences are MNHNY and SVGAGI (reference sequence). The CDR3 DNA reads as TGTGCCAGCAGTTCCGGGGGACAGATTGTCCTGAGGCAGTACTTC. It yields the protein CASSSGGQIVLRQYF.

The J gene is TRBJ2-5, the V gene TRBV3-1, with 11 bases aligning to TRBD2. Trimming took 4 bases from V and 0 from J; bases not matched to a gene: 4. Germline V gene lookup returns CDR1 LGHDT and CDR2 YNNKEL (reference sequence). The CDR3 consists of 16 residues. CDR3 sequence: CASSPGLAGHQETQYF. The CDR3 bases are TGTGCCAGCAGCCCTGGACTAGCGGGCCACCAAGAGACCCAGTACTTC.

The V gene is TRBV7-8, the J gene TRBJ2-7; D unclear. The CDR3 has 15 amino acids. CDR1 is SGHVS and CDR2 is FQNEAQ in the germline V gene. V was shortened by 1 base and J by 0 bases, with 10 bases between the two germline ends. CDR3 sequence: CASSLELPSSYEQYF. In DNA, the CDR3 is TGTGCCAGCAGCTTAGAACTACCCAGCTCCTACGAGCAGTACTTC.

This clonotype was counted only a few times. V gene TRBV4-1 combines with J gene TRBJ2-6, with 7 nucleotides matching TRBD2. The germline V gene has CDR1 MGHRA and CDR2 YSYEKL. Losses at the gene ends were 8 bases for V and 0 bases for J; bases not matched to a gene: 7. The CDR3 loop spans 16 amino acids. In nucleotides, the CDR3 is TGCGCCAGCCTAGCGGACCCAAGCTCTGGGGCCAACGTCCTGACTTTC. It specifies CASLADPSSGANVLTF.

The table lists this clonotype with a few counts. The V gene is TRBV29-1, the J gene TRBJ2-3; no clear D. The CDR3 runs 13 residues. V lost 0 bases and J 6 bases, leaving 10 bases between the germline ends. CDR1 SQVTM and CDR2 ANQGSEA come from the germline V gene. CDR3 sequence: CSVEEFQADTQYF. DNA for the CDR3: TGCAGCGTTGAAGAATTCCAGGCTGATACGCAGTATTTT.

This clonotype was detected a few times. V usage is TRBV27 and J usage is TRBJ1-5; perhaps TRBD1 as D (5 bases). CDR1 and CDR2 from the germline V gene are MNHEY and SMNVEV (reference sequence). Trimming removed 6 bases at V and 3 bases at J, with 9 bases between. This CDR3 is 13 amino acids long. The CDR3 DNA reads TGTGCCAGCAGGAGAGGGGTCAATCAGCCCCAGCATTTT. This gives the protein CASRRGVNQPQHF.

The chain links TRBV12-3 or TRBV12-4 to TRBJ2-3; TRBD1 matches at 8 bases. The CDR3 covers 14 residues. The V segment lost 6 bases and the J segment 3 bases; nucleotides outside the gene matches: 5. The CDR3 nucleotides read TGTGCCAGCAGAAGACAGGGGCTAACAGATACGCAGTATTTT. Translation: CASRRQGLTDTQYF.

This clonotype was seen a handful of times. V usage is TRBV15 and J usage is TRBJ2-1; possibly TRBD2 for D (6 bases). The germline CDR1 and CDR2 sequences are LNHNV and YYDKDF (reference sequence). The V gene lost 7 bases and the J gene lost 5 bases, with 24 bases spanning the gap. This CDR3 is built from 17 residues. The CDR3 sequence is CATTMVGEVGKNNEQFF. In nucleotides, the CDR3 is TGTGCCACCACGATGGTGGGGGAGGTCGGCAAGAACAATGAGCAGTTCTTC.

CDR3 DNA sequence: TGTGCCGTCAGTGAGTCCCGGGACAGGGGGCGATACGAGCAGTACTTC. Residues: CAVSESRDRGRYEQYF. The chain recombines TRBV6-6 with TRBJ2-7; 12 bases match TRBD1. This CDR3 is built from 16 residues. V lost 11 bases and J lost 4; bases outside the gene matches: 15. Per the germline V gene, CDR1 is MNHNY and CDR2 is SVGAGI (reference sequence).

The V gene is TRBV6-2 or TRBV6-3, the J gene TRBJ2-7, with 9 bases that match TRBD2. Germline values: CDR1 MNHEY, CDR2 SVGEGT. Unmatched junction bases numbered 2, after V lost 2 bases and J lost 3 bases. There are 14 residues in the CDR3. In nucleotides, the CDR3 is TGTGCCAGCAGTTACCCGACTAGCGGCTACGAGCAGTACTTC. Its translation: CASSYPTSGYEQYF.

V gene TRBV29-1 combines with J gene TRBJ2-7; TRBD2 matches at 12 bases. The V gene end was trimmed by 0 bases and the J gene end by 5 bases; junction bases not matched to a gene: 8. The CDR3 runs 16 residues. Germline V lookup: CDR1 SQVTM, CDR2 ANQGSEA. CDR3 sequence (DNA): TGCAGCGTTGAAGATCGAAGACTAGCGGGAGTAGACGAGCAGTACTTC. This sequence encodes CSVEDRRLAGVDEQYF.

The table lists this clonotype with a few counts. V usage is TRBV20-1 and J usage is TRBJ2-6; D gene uncertain. Germline V gene sequence: CDR1 DFQATT, CDR2 SNEGSKA (reference sequence). Between the trimmed V and J ends, which lost 6 bases and 2 bases, there was a span of 17 bases. The CDR3 covers 16 residues. The CDR3 here is CSAPLWTGPGANVLTF. The DNA for the CDR3 is TGCAGTGCCCCCTTGTGGACGGGCCCTGGGGCCAACGTCCTGACTTTC.

This clonotype showed up just a few times. The rearrangement uses TRBV6-2 or TRBV6-3 and TRBJ2-1, with TRBD2 matching 13 bases. This CDR3 spans 17 amino acids. Trimming cost V 4 bases and J 5 bases; bases outside gene matches: 8. Germline V gene lookup returns CDR1 MNHEY and CDR2 SVGEGT. Written as DNA, the CDR3 is TGTGCCAGCAGTTCCCACCTAGGACTAGCGGGAGACAATGAGCAGTTCTTC. It is translated as CASSSHLGLAGDNEQFF.

The V and J genes are TRBV20-1 and TRBJ1-5, with a weak D call TRBD1 (5 bases). This CDR3 has 12 amino acids. V gave up 6 bases and J gave up 7 bases, with 13 bases separating them. Germline V CDR1 and CDR2: DFQATT, SNEGSKA (reference sequence). CDR3 sequence reads: CSATRGRQPQHF. CDR3 DNA: TGCAGTGCAACCCGGGGGAGACAGCCCCAGCATTTT.

Of note for this clonotype: At one boundary the junction diverges from the germline segment, which might be a read error. The chain is built from TRBV7-9 and TRBJ2-5; 11 bases agree with TRBD2. CDR3 length: 14 amino acids. In germline, CDR1 is SEHNR, CDR2 FQNEAQ (reference sequence). The CDR3 nucleotides read TGTGCCAGCGCGACTAGCGGGATTCAAGAGACTCAGTACTTC. The encoded protein is CASATSGIQETQYF.

Details on this clonotype: A read error may produce the germline difference seen at one junction end. The V gene is TRBV6-1, the J gene TRBJ2-7; unclear D gene. Germline V gene lookup returns CDR1 MNHNS and CDR2 SASEGT. The CDR3 contains 13 residues. The chain's CDR3 is CVSSEWLSDEQYF. The CDR3, as DNA: TGTGTCAGCAGTGAATGGCTTTCCGACGAGCAGTACTTC.